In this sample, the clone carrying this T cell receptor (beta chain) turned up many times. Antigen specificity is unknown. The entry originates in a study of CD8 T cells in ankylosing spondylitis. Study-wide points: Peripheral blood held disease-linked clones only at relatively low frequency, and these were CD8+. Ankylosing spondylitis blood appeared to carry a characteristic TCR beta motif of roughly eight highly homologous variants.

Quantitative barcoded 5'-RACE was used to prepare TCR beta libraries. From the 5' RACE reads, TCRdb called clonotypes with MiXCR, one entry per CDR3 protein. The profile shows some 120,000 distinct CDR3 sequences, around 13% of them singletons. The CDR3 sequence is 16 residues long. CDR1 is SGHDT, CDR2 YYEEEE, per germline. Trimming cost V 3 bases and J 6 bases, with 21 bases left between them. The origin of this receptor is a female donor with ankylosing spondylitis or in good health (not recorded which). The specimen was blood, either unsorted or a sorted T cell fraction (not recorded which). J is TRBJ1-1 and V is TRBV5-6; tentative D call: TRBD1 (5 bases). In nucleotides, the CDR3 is TGTGCCAGCAGCTCAATCCAGGGAGATGGGTTCGCTGAAGCTTTCTTT. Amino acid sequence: CASSSIQGDGFAEAFF.